The present TCR beta chain was sequenced within a study of cytomegalovirus exposure and HLA in healthy donors. Researchers ran the PCR with 60 Vbeta and 13 Jbeta primers. Repertoires were generated with immunoSEQ multiplex PCR, while TCRdb's copy carries only in-frame clones and drops some. The profile shows some 100,000 clones, about 77% of them singletons. The V segment lost 2 bases and the J segment 7 bases; nucleotides outside the gene matches: 7. The CDR3 runs to 16 residues. CDR1 and CDR2 from the germline V gene are MGHDK and SYGVNS. The source of this sequence is a woman between 50 and 59 years old in good health and CMV-seropositive. Sequences were obtained from PBMCs. This chain links TRBV25-1 with TRBJ1-4; 10 positions match TRBD1. CDR3: CASSEPPGQGSEKLFF. Written as DNA, the CDR3 is TGTGCCAGCAGTGAACCTCCGGGACAGGGGTCTGAAAAACTGTTTTTT.